The rows below give T cell receptor beta chains drawn from one sample of a study of cytomegalovirus exposure and HLA in healthy donors. Clones were read by immunoSEQ multiplex PCR, and TCRdb kept only the in-frame ones, dropping some. The profile covers some 160,000 clones, with around 84% appearing a single time and under 2% taken by the ten largest. Sequenced: PBMCs. The receptor set was obtained from a man aged 18 to 35 in good health and CMV-seronegative. The CDR3 runs from the conserved cysteine through the conserved F or W. The D gene is left open where the match is weak. The size entry is marked missing in some rows and otherwise reads once, few, many or a size class.

j_call clone_size v_call d_call cdr3_aa cdr3_nt
TRBJ2-7 NA TRBV27 NA CASSLLVGRGSYEQYF TGTGCCAGCAGTTTGCTCGTGGGCAGGGGATCCTACGAGCAGTACTTC
TRBJ2-4 NA TRBV28 TRBD1 CASREKGARNIQYF TGTGCCAGCAGGGAGAAGGGGGCTCGGAACATTCAGTACTTC
TRBJ2-3 NA TRBV9 TRBD2 CASSPSGRATDTQYF TGTGCCAGCAGCCCTAGCGGGAGGGCCACAGATACGCAGTATTTT
TRBJ2-5 few TRBV5-1 TRBD1 CASSLGTGDVETQYF TGCGCCAGCAGCTTGGGGACAGGGGATGTGGAGACCCAGTACTTC
TRBJ2-7 NA TRBV29-1 TRBD2 CSVEPSGGRGEQYF TGCAGCGTTGAACCTAGCGGAGGACGGGGAGAGCAGTACTTC
TRBJ1-5 once TRBV9 TRBD1 CASSETNRGPFSNQPQHF TGTGCCAGCAGCGAAACGAACAGGGGGCCCTTTAGCAATCAGCCCCAGCATTTT
TRBJ2-1 NA TRBV28 NA CASSITGTNSYNEQFF TGTGCCAGCAGTATAACCGGGACAAATTCCTACAATGAGCAGTTCTTC
TRBJ1-2 NA TRBV7-2 NA CASSFLSPGTRYNYGYTF TGTGCCAGCAGCTTCCTATCGCCCGGGACAAGATATAACTATGGCTACACCTTC
TRBJ1-2 NA TRBV9 NA CASSVAGGALGYTF TGTGCCAGCAGCGTAGCTGGGGGCGCGTTGGGCTACACCTTC
TRBJ2-1 NA TRBV7-3 NA CASSLGSSPNEQFF TGTGCCAGCAGCTTGGGGAGTTCCCCGAATGAGCAGTTCTTC
TRBJ1-5 NA TRBV9 NA CASGVGGRENQPQHF TGTGCCAGCGGCGTAGGAGGCAGGGAAAATCAGCCCCAGCATTTT
TRBJ2-2 NA TRBV18 NA CASSPSGTGELFF TGTGCCAGCTCACCATCCGGCACCGGGGAGCTGTTTTTT
TRBJ1-2 NA TRBV30 NA CAWVQGTYGYTF TGTGCCTGGGTCCAGGGTACCTATGGCTACACCTTC
TRBJ2-3 NA TRBV15 TRBD2 CATSRALKAGGRYTQYF TGTGCCACCAGCAGAGCTCTTAAAGCGGGAGGTCGTTATACGCAGTATTTT
TRBJ2-4 NA TRBV28 TRBD1 CASSLLGQGDKNIQYF TGTGCCAGCAGTTTATTGGGACAGGGGGACAAAAACATTCAGTACTTC
TRBJ1-5 few TRBV7-8 TRBD1 CASSEWGDRRNQPQHF TGTGCCAGCAGCGAGTGGGGGGACAGACGCAATCAGCCCCAGCATTTT
TRBJ2-1 NA TRBV5-1 NA CASSWRGGAYNEQFF TGCGCCAGCAGCTGGAGGGGCGGGGCCTACAATGAGCAGTTCTTC
TRBJ1-5 NA TRBV28 NA CASSGDKFSNQPQHF TGTGCCAGCAGCGGCGACAAGTTTAGCAATCAGCCCCAGCATTTT
TRBJ1-5 NA TRBV29-1 NA CSVGQSNQPQHF TGCAGCGTCGGACAGAGCAATCAGCCCCAGCATTTT
TRBJ1-2 NA TRBV9 NA CASSLFKEQGNYGYTF TGTGCCAGCAGCCTATTCAAAGAGCAGGGTAACTATGGCTACACCTTC
TRBJ2-2 once TRBV2 TRBD2 CASSGLGAGSHTGELFF TGTGCCAGCAGCGGTCTGGGAGCGGGGAGTCACACCGGGGAGCTGTTTTTT
TRBJ1-2 NA TRBV6-1 TRBD1 CASSVQGAPINGYTF TGTGCCAGCAGTGTCCAGGGGGCGCCGATTAACGGCTACACCTTC
TRBJ1-5 NA TRBV6-1 TRBD1 CASSEVRDRGQPQHF TGTGCCAGCAGTGAAGTTCGGGACAGGGGTCAGCCCCAGCATTTT
TRBJ2-3 once TRBV5-1 TRBD2 CASSPWGGRMDTQYF TGCGCCAGCAGCCCCTGGGGCGGGAGGATGGATACGCAGTATTTT
TRBJ2-3 NA TRBV27 TRBD1 CASSLGPRDRGQHTQYF TGTGCCAGCAGTTTGGGCCCCCGGGACAGGGGTCAGCATACGCAGTATTTT
TRBJ1-1 NA TRBV6-5 TRBD1 CASSSTGGRTEAFF TGTGCCAGCAGCTCGACAGGGGGCAGAACTGAAGCTTTCTTT
TRBJ1-1 NA TRBV4-2 TRBD1 CASSQLLGGAFENTEAFF TGTGCCAGCAGCCAATTATTAGGGGGCGCCTTTGAGAACACTGAAGCTTTCTTT